This T cell receptor (beta chain) was profiled in a study of early T cells in non-severe SARS-CoV-2 infection. This clonotype was counted ten times or more. MiXCR, run by TCRdb on the 5' RACE reads, gives a single entry per CDR3 protein. The sample lists some 70,000 distinct CDR3 sequences; roughly 9.5% were seen once. The TCR comes from an adult who was a healthcare worker with PCR-confirmed SARS-CoV-2 infection or an uninfected control (not recorded which). Sequencing was carried out using whole blood.

The DNA of the CDR3 is TGCAGCGTGACCCGTCCAAGAGGGACAGGACACACAGATACGCAGTATTTT. It codes for CSVTRPRGTGHTDTQYF. V usage is TRBV29-1 and J usage is TRBJ2-3; 8 bases map to TRBD1. Germline lookup yields CDR1 SQVTM and CDR2 ANQGSEA. With 6 bases clipped from V and 2 bases from J, the junction kept 16 bases outside the gene matches. This CDR3 region has 17 residues.